This entry lists 22 T cell receptor beta chains sequenced from one sample in a study of blood T cell repertoires in COVID-19. The method was immunoSEQ multiplex PCR; TCRdb's version includes in-frame clones alone and lacks a portion of them. The sample lists about 150,000 clones; roughly four fifths were seen once. Material for sequencing was peripheral blood. The receptors were gathered from a human donor with acute or convalescent COVID-19. The donor label of this sample is uncertain.

The chain employs TRBV19 and TRBJ2-2; 7 bases line up with TRBD1. This CDR3 comprises 14 residues. The trim removed 6 bases at V and 2 bases at J, leaving 3 bases unmatched. CDR1 and CDR2 from the germline V gene are LNHDA and SQIVND (reference sequence). This CDR3 reads CASRRQGNTGELFF. CDR3 nucleotide sequence: TGTGCCAGTAGACGACAGGGAAACACCGGGGAGCTGTTTTTT.

V is TRBV30 and J is TRBJ2-1; 11 bases line up with TRBD2. Germline V lookup: CDR1 GTSNPN, CDR2 SVGIG (reference sequence). The junction had 3 bases not matched to a gene; V was cut back by 3 bases and J by 5 bases. The length of the CDR3 is 14 residues. Written as DNA, the CDR3 is TGTGCCTGGAGCCCGGGACTAGCGGACAATGAGCAGTTCTTC. Encoded protein: CAWSPGLADNEQFF.

This sequence joins TRBV4-1 and TRBJ2-3; 7 bases align to TRBD1. Germline loops: CDR1 MGHRA, CDR2 YSYEKL. The V segment lost 5 bases and the J segment 5 bases; nucleotides outside the gene matches: 7. The CDR3 spans 14 residues. The CDR3 region has the DNA TGCGCCAGCAGCTACGACAGGGAAGGAGATACGCAGTATTTT. Protein product: CASSYDREGDTQYF.

The chain couples TRBV19 to TRBJ2-3; perhaps TRBD1 as D (6 bases). Looked up from germline, CDR1 is LNHDA and CDR2 is SQIVND (reference sequence). V lost 4 bases to trimming and J lost 0 bases, with 17 bases between them. This CDR3 spans 17 amino acids. The DNA of the CDR3 is TGTGCCAGTAGTACCTCCACCTGGGACATAAGCACAGATACGCAGTATTTT. As protein: CASSTSTWDISTDTQYF.

The chain has TRBV7-2 and TRBJ2-5; TRBD2 agrees at 7 bases. This CDR3 has 15 amino acids. Germline loops: CDR1 SGHTA, CDR2 FQGNSA. V dropped 5 bases and J dropped 2; count of bases not matched to a gene: 8. The CDR3 DNA is TGTGCCAGCAGCGCCTACTCTAGCGGACAAGAGACCCAGTACTTC. Translating it yields CASSAYSSGQETQYF. The whole variable domain, filled in from reference TRBV7-2 and TRBJ2-5, reads GAGVSQSPSNKVTEKGKDVELRCDPISGHTALYWYRQSLGQGLEFLIYFQGNSAPDKSGLPSDRFSAERTGGSVSTLTIQRTQQEDSAVYLCASSAYSSGQETQYFGPGTRLLVL.

The rearrangement joins TRBV7-2 to TRBJ2-2; D unresolved. This CDR3 spans 15 amino acids. Germline CDR1 is SGHTA and CDR2 is FQGNSA. Trimming took 0 bases from V and 2 from J, leaving 7 bases between them. CDR3 sequence (DNA): TGTGCCAGCAGCTTAGCGAAACTTAACACCGGGGAGCTGTTTTTT. Amino acids: CASSLAKLNTGELFF.

This chain joins TRBV2 and TRBJ2-5, with 16 positions matching TRBD2. The CDR3 sequence is 16 residues long. Unmatched junction bases numbered 3, after V lost 6 bases and J lost 2 bases. Germline V gene lookup returns CDR1 SNHLY and CDR2 FYNNEI. The CDR3 spells CASRRGLAGGQETQYF. In DNA form, the CDR3 reads TGTGCCAGCAGGCGGGGACTAGCGGGGGGGCAAGAGACCCAGTACTTC. Based on the CDR3 plus reference TRBV2 and TRBJ2-5, the full variable domain is EPEVTQTPSHQVTQMGQEVILRCVPISNHLYFYWYRQILGQKVEFLVSFYNNEISEKSEIFDDQFSVERPDGSNFTLKIRSTKLEDSAMYFCASRRGLAGGQETQYFGPGTRLLVL.

The chain uses TRBV6-4 and TRBJ1-3; 7 positions match TRBD1. V shed 4 bases, J shed 0 bases, and the junction held 6 bases outside the gene matches. Germline V gene data show CDR1 as MRHNA and CDR2 as SNTAGT. The CDR3 sequence is 16 residues long. The CDR3 sequence is CASSVGQFFSGNTIYF. The CDR3 nucleotides read TGTGCCAGCAGTGTGGGACAGTTTTTCTCTGGAAACACCATATATTTT.

This clone was picked up a small number of times. The rearrangement uses TRBV5-1 and TRBJ2-3, with D hard to call. CDR1 and CDR2 from the germline V gene are SGHRS and YFSETQ. V was clipped by 1 base and J by 2 bases, with 8 bases between them. The CDR3 runs 14 residues. CDR3 residues: CASSLSRLTDTQYF. In DNA form, the CDR3 reads TGCGCCAGCAGCTTGTCCAGACTCACAGATACGCAGTATTTT.

The rearrangement uses TRBV7-9 and TRBJ1-2; no clear D gene. The CDR3 totals 15 residues. Germline-derived CDR1 and CDR2 are SEHNR and FQNEAQ (reference sequence). With 4 bases removed from V and 4 bases from J, the gap between germline ends came to 16 bases. The CDR3 is CASSSALVGSYGYTF. Written as DNA, the CDR3 is TGTGCCAGCAGCTCCGCCCTCGTGGGGAGCTATGGCTACACCTTC.

This clone was recorded a few times. The chain links TRBV30 to TRBJ2-3, with D possibly matching TRBD2 (6 bases). V was pared by 3 bases and J by 3 bases, with 10 bases between. Germline CDR1 GTSNPN, CDR2 SVGIG (reference sequence). The CDR3 has 13 amino acids. The CDR3 DNA sequence: TGTGCCTGGAGAACTAGCAGGACAGATACGCAGTATTTT. Translating it yields CAWRTSRTDTQYF.

The chain employs TRBV6-6 and TRBJ1-4; maybe TRBD1 (5 bases). The germline V gene has CDR1 MNHNY and CDR2 SVGAGI (reference sequence). The length of the CDR3 is 16 residues. Trimming stripped 0 bases from V and 8 bases from J, with 16 bases between. CDR3 sequence reads: CASSYSGDSLREKLFF. Written as DNA, the CDR3 is TGTGCCAGCAGTTACTCAGGAGACAGTCTAAGGGAAAAACTGTTTTTT.

This sequence joins TRBV9 and TRBJ2-1; TRBD2 might be the D (7 bases). CDR3 size: 16 residues. Germline CDR1 reads SGDLS; CDR2 reads YYNGEE. V lost 4 bases and J lost 4, with 18 bases in between. In nucleotides, the CDR3 is TGTGCCAGCAGCCCACAGGCCGGGGGGCATTACAATGAGCAGTTCTTC. Its translation is CASSPQAGGHYNEQFF.

The V call is TRBV5-1, the J call TRBJ1-2, with TRBD1 matching over 7 bases. The junction had 6 bases not matched to a gene; V was cut back by 0 bases and J by 4 bases. This CDR3 is 15 amino acids long. Germline V CDR1 and CDR2: SGHRS, YFSETQ. CDR3: CASSLGRDSSYGYTF. CDR3 nucleotide sequence: TGCGCCAGCAGCTTGGGCAGGGACAGTTCCTATGGCTACACCTTC. The whole variable domain, filled in from reference TRBV5-1 and TRBJ1-2, reads KAGVTQTPRYLIKTRGQQVTLSCSPISGHRSVSWYQQTPGQGLQFLFEYFSETQRNKGNFPGRFSGRQFSNSRSEMNVSTLELGDSALYLCASSLGRDSSYGYTFGSGTRLTVV.

V gene TRBV29-1 combines with J gene TRBJ1-1; 11 bases agree with TRBD1. The ends lost 4 bases at V and 5 bases at J; junction bases unmatched: 3. This CDR3 is built from 13 residues. Germline lookup yields CDR1 SQVTM and CDR2 ANQGSEA. The CDR3 DNA reads TGCAGCGTTGGGACAGGGGGCGAAACTGAAGCTTTCTTT. Translation: CSVGTGGETEAFF. Full variable domain (missing parts from reference TRBV29-1 and TRBJ1-1): SAVISQKPSRDICQRGTSLTIQCQVDSQVTMMFWYRQQPGQSLTLIATANQGSEATYESGFVIDKFPISRPNLTFSTLTVSNMSPEDSSIYLCSVGTGGETEAFFGQGTRLTVV.

The CDR3 here is CAWQRLSEAFF. CDR3 DNA sequence: TGTGCCTGGCAACGGTTGTCTGAAGCTTTCTTT. V is TRBV30 and J is TRBJ1-1; D not resolved. Germline V lookup: CDR1 GTSNPN, CDR2 SVGIG (reference sequence). V lost 5 bases, J lost 6 bases, and 10 bases lay in between. The CDR3 sequence is 11 residues long.

This sequence joins TRBV7-2 and TRBJ1-6; D gene uncertain. The CDR3 has 14 residues. Germline-derived CDR1 and CDR2 are SGHTA and FQGNSA. The V and J ends lost 5 bases and 9 bases respectively, with 14 bases between them. The CDR3 coding sequence is TGTGCCAGCAGCCTGACGGGGATAGGTTCACCCCTCCACTTT. It translates to CASSLTGIGSPLHF.

This chain connects TRBV30 to TRBJ2-2; 10 bases are shared with TRBD1. The junction had 3 bases not matched to a gene; V was cut back by 3 bases and J by 8 bases. Germline V gives CDR1 GTSNPN, CDR2 SVGIG (reference sequence). This CDR3 has 13 amino acids. The CDR3 bases are TGTGCCTGGAGCGAGGACAGGGGGGGGGAGCTGTTTTTT. It encodes CAWSEDRGGELFF.

The chain joins TRBV19 to TRBJ1-5; D is possibly TRBD1 (5 bases). Trimming took 3 bases from V and 1 from J, leaving 10 bases between them. Germline CDR1 and CDR2: LNHDA and SQIVND (reference sequence). This CDR3 contains 15 residues. Here the CDR3 reads CASSITSGSNQPQHF. In DNA, the CDR3 is TGTGCCAGTAGTATTACTTCAGGGAGCAATCAGCCCCAGCATTTT.

The CDR3 DNA is TGTGCCAGTAATCAGAACTATGGCTACACCTTC. Translated: CASNQNYGYTF. The V gene is TRBV19, the J gene TRBJ1-2, with D unclear. The CDR3 has 11 amino acids. Germline loops: CDR1 LNHDA, CDR2 SQIVND (reference sequence). The V end was cut by 7 bases, the J end by 2 bases, with 5 bases between.

CDR3 DNA sequence: TGTGCCAGCAGCTTAGCGAACAGAAATTCACCCCTCCACTTT. Amino acids: CASSLANRNSPLHF. The gene calls are TRBV7-9 and TRBJ1-6; D is ambiguous. This CDR3 region has 14 residues. Germline V gives CDR1 SEHNR, CDR2 FQNEAQ (reference sequence). Trimming left V 0 bases short and J 7 bases short, with 7 bases between. The complete variable domain, with remaining parts taken from reference TRBV7-9 and TRBJ1-6, reads DTGVSQNPRHKITKRGQNVTFRCDPISEHNRLYWYRQTLGQGPEFLTYFQNEAQLEKSRLLSDRFSAERPKGSFSTLEIQRTEQGDSAMYLCASSLANRNSPLHFGNGTRLTVT.

The rearrangement joins TRBV6-1 to TRBJ1-6; 7 nucleotides match TRBD1. The CDR3 runs 15 residues. The germline CDR1 and CDR2 sequences are MNHNS and SASEGT. The junction had 8 bases not matched to a gene; V was cut back by 2 bases and J by 10 bases. This chain's CDR3 is CASSESYRGESPLHF. The CDR3 coding sequence is TGTGCCAGCAGTGAAAGTTACAGGGGAGAGTCACCCCTCCACTTT.